This T cell receptor (gamma chain) stems from a study of gammadelta T cells in human blood (dated by TCRdb to about 2020). Beyond this particular receptor, the publication reports: The study reported that microbial exposure appeared to drive polyclonal expansion of innate gamma-delta T cells immediately after birth.

This clone is classified as medium-sized (0.01 to 0.1%). The antigen it recognizes is unknown. Within one base of it there is no much larger clone, and no base qualities were kept. Library method: RT-PCR. The listed sequencing device is Illumina MiSeq. Clone calls in TCRdb were regenerated from the public reads with CATT, after which identical DNA sequences shared one row. The sample data list about 490 gamma-chain clones, and 3% to 3.5% of these were observed just once. Of the sample, about 29% falls within the top ten clones. From a lookup of the germline V gene (reference sequence), CDR1 and CDR2 are VTNTFY and YDVSTARD. Its CDR3 holds 16 amino acids, cysteine through phenylalanine. Only the CDR3 part of the read is kept: 48 bases, read in frame from the first base. Trimming accounts for 0 bases at V and 2 bases at J, while the number of junction bases matched to no gene is 6.

Sequenced sample: non-Vgamma9Vdelta2 gamma-delta T cells from fetal blood. This TCR was recovered from a human fetus. The chain employs TRGV3 and TRGJP2. The DNA sequence is TGTGCCACCTGGGACAGGCTCCGGAGTAGTGATTGGATCAAGACGTTT. It is translated as CATWDRLRSSDWIKTF.